What follows are 24 T cell receptor beta chains derived from one specimen sequenced in a study of T cell changes during pregnancy in multiple sclerosis. Profiling relied on immunoSEQ multiplex PCR, and the TCRdb table lists in-frame clones only, not all of them. The sample consists of around 110,000 clones, about 89% of them appearing once. The sequenced sample was peripheral blood, obtained before pregnancy. The source of these receptors is a female donor with multiple sclerosis, enrolled in a pregnancy study.

The J gene is TRBJ2-7, the V gene TRBV2; 7 bases map to TRBD2. V lost 8 bases and J lost 0; bases outside the gene matches: 10. This CDR3 has 15 amino acids. Germline assignment: CDR1 SNHLY and CDR2 FYNNEI. CDR3 in amino acids: CASGFPGTTSYEQYF. The CDR3 DNA is TGTGCCAGCGGGTTCCCGGGGACTACCTCCTACGAGCAGTACTTC. The whole variable domain, filled in from reference TRBV2 and TRBJ2-7, reads EPEVTQTPSHQVTQMGQEVILRCVPISNHLYFYWYRQILGQKVEFLVSFYNNEISEKSEIFDDQFSVERPDGSNFTLKIRSTKLEDSAMYFCASGFPGTTSYEQYFGPGTRLTVT.

CDR3 nucleotides: TGTGCCAGCAGTTTGATTGCGGGACAGCCGTCCTACGAGCAGTACTTC. Protein: CASSLIAGQPSYEQYF. V and J are TRBV27 and TRBJ2-7, with a tentative D call TRBD1 (7 bases). The V gene lost 3 bases and the J gene lost 1 base, with 16 bases spanning the gap. Germline loops: CDR1 MNHEY, CDR2 SMNVEV (reference sequence). The CDR3 has 16 amino acids.

On this clone: Other DNA variants within this sample encode the same CDR3. V and J are TRBV18 and TRBJ1-2; a weak D match, TRBD1 (6 bases). The CDR3 is 15 residues long. V lost 5 bases, J lost 6 bases, and 19 bases lay in between. Germline CDR1 reads KGHSH; CDR2 reads LQKENI. CDR3 protein: CASSSWTAIEDGYTF. The CDR3 DNA follows: TGTGCCAGCTCATCATGGACAGCAATAGAAGATGGCTACACCTTC.

Here the CDR3 DNA reads TGTGCCAGCAGCAAAAAACAGGACAGGGGCCTCCGGGCCCCGGCCAAAAACATTCAGTACTTC. Translated, it gives CASSKKQDRGLRAPAKNIQYF. The chain is built from TRBV21-1 and TRBJ2-4; the table's TRBD1 call for D was not verified on the DNA. TRBV21-1 is annotated as a pseudogene. The CDR3 spans 21 residues.

In nucleotides, the CDR3 is TGTGCCAGCAGCTTTGGGACAGGGCTCCAAGAGACCCAGTACTTC. It translates to CASSFGTGLQETQYF. V and J are TRBV13 and TRBJ2-5, with 9 bases matching TRBD1. In germline, CDR1 is PRHDT, CDR2 FYEKMQ (reference sequence). The CDR3 is 15 amino acids. The ends lost 3 bases at V and 1 base at J; junction bases unmatched: 3. Together with reference TRBV13 and TRBJ2-5, the CDR3 gives the full variable domain: AAGVIQSPRHLIKEKRETATLKCYPIPRHDTVYWYQQGPGQDPQFLISFYEKMQSDKGSIPDRFSAQQFSDYHSELNMSSLELGDSALYFCASSFGTGLQETQYFGPGTRLLVL.

The V and J genes are TRBV5-1 and TRBJ1-1, with D unresolved. The CDR3 contains 13 residues. V was pared by 2 bases and J by 1 base, with 6 bases between. Germline CDR1 SGHRS, CDR2 YFSETQ. The CDR3 sequence: CASSLTGNTEAFF. The CDR3 region has the DNA TGCGCCAGCAGCTTAACCGGGAACACTGAAGCTTTCTTT.

The table lists this clone with a count of one. The chain uses TRBV27 and TRBJ2-3; D may be TRBD2 (5 bases). V was trimmed by 3 bases and J by 3 bases, leaving 10 bases between them. This CDR3 has 14 amino acids. CDR1 is MNHEY and CDR2 is SMNVEV in the germline V gene (reference sequence). CDR3 coding DNA: TGTGCCAGCAGTTTCTTCGGGAAAACAGATACGCAGTATTTT. Translation gives CASSFFGKTDTQYF.

CDR3 bases: TGTGCCATCAGTGAGCTAAGGGGACAGAAAGAGACCCAGTACTTC. It is translated as CAISELRGQKETQYF. The chain uses TRBV10-3 and TRBJ2-5, with 7 bases identical to TRBD1. CDR3 length: 15 residues. The V and J ends lost 2 bases and 3 bases, in that order; junction bases with no gene match: 6. Germline CDR1 and CDR2: ENHRY and SYGVKD.

This chain joins TRBV27 and TRBJ1-2, with D possibly being TRBD1 (5 bases). Germline CDR1 and CDR2: MNHEY and SMNVEV (reference sequence). The germline V and J ends were trimmed by 5 bases and 1 base, with 20 bases remaining between them. The length of the CDR3 is 17 residues. The CDR3 coding sequence is TGTGCCAGCAGTGCCCACTCCTCGAGGGGACTTAACTATGGCTACACCTTC. Its protein product is CASSAHSSRGLNYGYTF.

The V gene is TRBV30, the J gene TRBJ2-1; the D gene is possibly TRBD1 (6 bases). Trimming removed 4 bases at V and 5 bases at J, with 12 bases between. The germline gives CDR1 GTSNPN, CDR2 SVGIG (reference sequence). The CDR3 is 13 residues long. CDR3 residues: CAWTGEGNNEQFF. The CDR3 DNA follows: TGTGCCTGGACAGGGGAAGGGAACAATGAGCAGTTCTTC.

V is TRBV18 and J is TRBJ1-1, with a possible D match to TRBD1 (5 bases). V lost 1 base and J lost 3, with 9 bases in between. Germline CDR1 reads KGHSH; CDR2 reads LQKENI. The CDR3 has 14 amino acids. CDR3 region: CASSPRAGDTEAFF. CDR3 DNA: TGTGCCAGCTCACCACGGGCGGGGGACACTGAAGCTTTCTTT.

The rearrangement links TRBV19 to TRBJ2-1; D is unclear. CDR1 and CDR2 from the germline V gene are LNHDA and SQIVND (reference sequence). This CDR3 is 12 amino acids long. Between the trimmed V and J ends, which lost 1 base and 10 bases, there was a span of 8 bases. CDR3 in amino acids: CASSIVFGEQFF. CDR3 nucleotides: TGTGCCAGTAGTATAGTGTTCGGGGAGCAGTTCTTC.

The V and J genes are TRBV16 and TRBJ2-3, with TRBD2 identical over 9 bases. Losses at the gene ends were 4 bases for V and 2 bases for J; bases not matched to a gene: 4. The CDR3 extends over 15 amino acids. Germline lookup yields CDR1 KGHSY and CDR2 FQNENV. The CDR3 sequence is CASSRGGRDTDTQYF. CDR3 nucleotides: TGTGCCAGCAGCCGCGGCGGGAGGGACACAGATACGCAGTATTTT.

The rearrangement joins TRBV14 to TRBJ1-6; D is uncertain. Per the germline V gene, CDR1 is SGHDN and CDR2 is FVKESK. The V end was cut by 6 bases, the J end by 4 bases, with 10 bases between. The CDR3 contains 14 residues. The CDR3 protein is CASSHSGYNSPLHF. CDR3 DNA: TGTGCCAGCAGTCATTCGGGTTATAATTCACCCCTCCACTTT.

The J gene is TRBJ2-5, the V gene TRBV6-5, with D possibly matching TRBD2 (6 bases). Germline values: CDR1 MNHEY, CDR2 SVGAGI. The CDR3 has 15 residues. Deletions cut 1 base from V and 4 bases from J, with 13 bases between. The CDR3 sequence is CASSYLSGGGETQYF. The CDR3 DNA reads TGTGCCAGCAGTTACTTATCCGGGGGAGGAGAGACCCAGTACTTC.

The chain has TRBV5-5 and TRBJ1-2; 8 positions agree with TRBD1. Germline V gives CDR1 SGHKS, CDR2 YYEKEE (reference sequence). V shed 1 base and J 4 bases; nucleotides not matched to a gene: 9. This CDR3 is 16 amino acids long. The CDR3 protein is CASSLRERTGTYGYTF. CDR3 in DNA: TGTGCCAGCAGCTTGCGAGAGAGGACAGGGACCTATGGCTACACCTTC.

The chain uses TRBV5-6 and TRBJ2-3; unclear D gene. This CDR3 region has 12 residues. Trimming shortened V by 4 bases and J by 2 bases, and 5 bases separated the two germline ends. From germline, CDR1 is SGHDT and CDR2 YYEEEE. The CDR3 bases are TGTGCCAGCAGCCCAAACACAGATACGCAGTATTTT. Its translation is CASSPNTDTQYF. Full variable domain (remainder filled in from reference TRBV5-6 and TRBJ2-3): DAGVTQSPTHLIKTRGQQVTLRCSPKSGHDTVSWYQQALGQGPQFIFQYYEEEERQRGNFPDRFSGHQFPNYSSELNVNALLLGDSALYLCASSPNTDTQYFGPGTRLTVL.

The chain joins TRBV6-5 to TRBJ2-3; D unclear. This CDR3 has 14 amino acids. V gave up 5 bases and J gave up 7 bases, with 16 bases separating them. Germline CDR1 MNHEY, CDR2 SVGAGI. The CDR3 loop reads CASSTSAAGNTQYF. CDR3 nucleotide sequence: TGTGCCAGCAGTACAAGCGCTGCTGGAAATACGCAGTATTTT.

The rearrangement uses TRBV6-6 and TRBJ2-1; tentative D call: TRBD1 (5 bases). The length of the CDR3 is 15 residues. Trimming cost V 10 bases and J 5 bases, with 21 bases left between them. CDR1 MNHNY and CDR2 SVGAGI come from the germline V gene (reference sequence). The CDR3 region has the DNA TGTGCCATCGGGCCGAAGATTACAGGTGACAATGAGCAGTTCTTC. It is translated as CAIGPKITGDNEQFF.

This clone has a single count. The chain has TRBV7-9 and TRBJ2-3, with no clear D. This CDR3 region has 14 residues. Trimming pared 4 bases from V and 8 bases from J, leaving 16 bases between. CDR1 is SEHNR, CDR2 FQNEAQ, per germline (reference sequence). The chain's CDR3 is CASSYLPQLGTQYF. CDR3 nucleotides: TGTGCCAGCAGCTATCTTCCCCAACTTGGTACGCAGTATTTT.

The chain recombines TRBV19 with TRBJ2-1; D possibly corresponds to TRBD2 (5 bases). The CDR3 extends over 14 amino acids. Trimming removed 5 bases from V and 3 bases from J, with 11 bases in between. From germline, CDR1 is LNHDA and CDR2 SQIVND (reference sequence). The CDR3 is CASSGGDYYNEQFF. CDR3 sequence (DNA): TGTGCCAGTAGTGGAGGAGACTACTACAATGAGCAGTTCTTC.

This chain links TRBV5-1 with TRBJ1-1, with 9 bases that match TRBD1. The length of the CDR3 is 16 residues. With 4 bases clipped from V and 0 bases from J, the junction kept 7 bases outside the gene matches. Germline CDR1 SGHRS, CDR2 YFSETQ. The DNA for the CDR3 is TGCGCCAGCAGCATACAGGGGGCTTCGATGAACACTGAAGCTTTCTTT. Translated, it gives CASSIQGASMNTEAFF.

The chain combines TRBV10-3 with TRBJ1-2, with 10 bases matching TRBD1. The CDR3 runs to 14 residues. The ends lost 3 bases at V and 4 bases at J; junction bases unmatched: 2. Germline-derived CDR1 and CDR2 are ENHRY and SYGVKD. For the CDR3, the DNA is TGTGCCATCAGTGAACGGACAGGGGGCTATGGCTACACCTTC. It yields the protein CAISERTGGYGYTF.

V usage is TRBV4-1 and J usage is TRBJ1-6; 11 bases are shared with TRBD1. CDR3 length: 16 amino acids. The trim removed 4 bases at V and 14 bases at J, leaving 13 bases unmatched. Germline CDR1 is MGHRA and CDR2 is YSYEKL. The CDR3 region has the DNA TGCGCCAGCAGCCGAGGGGACAGGGGGTCCACCATGGCCCTCCACTTT. Translation: CASSRGDRGSTMALHF.